These 26 T cell receptor beta chains originate from one sample sequenced in a study of regulatory T cells in long-lasting Graves disease (dated by TCRdb to about 2021). The library came from multiplex PCR. The sample was run on an Illumina HiSeq 4000. TCR beta libraries were built with iRepertoire HTBI primers and Arm-PCR amplification of CDR3 regions. TCRdb itself trimmed the public reads at Q25 with fastp, ran MiXCR and retained productive beta chains. Rows merge per CDR3 protein into single entries with the most common DNA and genes. In this sample the table shows 500,000 to 700,000 distinct CDR3 sequences, 15% to 20% of which occur a single time. The ten largest clones add up to 15% to 20% of the sample. In the paper's terms, the time point label means: newly diagnosed GD, antithyroid drugs for less than 3 months. For both TCR sequencing and RNA sequencing, RNA was extracted from PBMCs in TRIzol.

The same sample was also studied in work on T cells in Graves' hyperthyroidism and ophthalmopathy.

Material: peripheral blood mononuclear cells (PBMCs), obtained at new diagnosis, from a patient treated with antithyroid drugs. These TCRs come from a woman aged 25 to 45 with Graves disease. Donor details come from another sample of the same person, matched by shared clones.

Notes on this clonotype: A read error may account for a junction end that differs from germline. This chain connects TRBV5-6 to TRBJ2-7, with 10 bases aligning to TRBD2. Looked up from germline, CDR1 is SGHDT and CDR2 is YYEEEE. The CDR3 runs to 17 residues. The CDR3 DNA reads TGTGCCAGCAGCTTGGGGGTCCCACTAGCGGGAAACTACGAGCAGTGCTTC. Encoded protein: CASSLGVPLAGNYEQCF.

This clonotype was detected many times. The V and J genes are TRBV7-6 and TRBJ2-4; perhaps TRBD1 as D (6 bases). CDR1 and CDR2 from the germline V gene are SGHVS and FNYEAQ. V lost 2 bases and J lost 7, with 15 bases in between. This CDR3 contains 15 residues. The CDR3 loop reads CASSLSSGADNIQYF. The DNA of the CDR3 is TGTGCCAGCAGCTTATCCTCAGGGGCAGATAACATTCAGTACTTC.

This clonotype has only a few counts. For the CDR3, the DNA is TGTGCCACGACGTCAGGGGGGGGTTTCGGTTTCTTT. Its translation: CATTSGGGFGFF. The chain uses TRBV25-1 and TRBJ1-1, with 7 bases that match TRBD1. Germline V CDR1 and CDR2: MGHDK, SYGVNS. Germline trimming cut 10 bases from V and 13 bases from J; bases unmatched to any gene: 15. The CDR3 extends over 12 amino acids.

This clonotype was seen once. A junction end diverges from the germline sequence, so it may reflect a read error. CDR3 in amino acids: CASSFFGGIDPYPNNGYTF. DNA of the CDR3: TGTGCCAGCAGCTTTTTTGGGGGGATAGACCCGTACCCTAACAATGGCTACACCTTC. This chain uses TRBV7-2 with TRBJ1-2; D may be TRBD1 (5 bases). There are 19 residues in the CDR3. From germline, CDR1 is SGHTA and CDR2 FQGNSA.

The V gene is TRBV14, the J gene TRBJ2-7; D tentatively fits TRBD1 or TRBD2 (5 bases each). Germline V gives CDR1 SGHDN, CDR2 FVKESK. CDR3 size: 14 residues. Trimming removed 4 bases from V and 3 bases from J, with 13 bases in between. The CDR3 reads CASSRPGRDYEQYF. The CDR3 DNA is TGTGCCAGCAGCCGACCGGGACGGGACTACGAGCAGTACTTC.

This clonotype showed up just a few times. The J gene is TRBJ2-7, the V gene TRBV9; 10 bases fit TRBD1. Germline loops: CDR1 SGDLS, CDR2 YYNGEE. V was pared by 1 base and J by 5 bases, with 6 bases of the junction left unmatched. This CDR3 has 15 amino acids. CDR3 sequence: CASSVWGQGMDEQYF. The CDR3 region has the DNA TGTGCCAGCAGCGTATGGGGACAGGGGATGGACGAGCAGTACTTC.

This clonotype was found many times. The CDR3 bases are TGCAGTGTTGCAGGGATCGATGGCTACACCTTC. The encoded protein is CSVAGIDGYTF. This chain connects TRBV20-1 to TRBJ1-2, with D possibly matching TRBD1 (5 bases). V was pared by 7 bases and J by 6 bases, with 12 bases between. Germline CDR1 reads DFQATT; CDR2 reads SNEGSKA (reference sequence). The CDR3 sequence is 11 residues long.

In its sample, this clonotype was seen many times. V is TRBV28 and J is TRBJ1-2, with D tentatively TRBD1 (6 bases). The length of the CDR3 is 14 residues. V was clipped by 3 bases and J by 6 bases, with 14 bases between them. Germline V gives CDR1 MDHEN, CDR2 SYDVKM. The CDR3 loop is CASSFLQGIDGYTF. The DNA of the CDR3 is TGTGCCAGCAGTTTTCTCCAGGGGATTGATGGCTACACCTTC.

This chain joins TRBV11-2 and TRBJ1-4; perhaps TRBD1 as D (5 bases). Germline V lookup: CDR1 SGHAT, CDR2 FQNNGV. This CDR3 has 17 residues. V lost 6 bases to trimming and J lost 5 bases, with 22 bases between them. The CDR3 is CASSYAGATAPNEKLFF. The CDR3 DNA reads as TGTGCCAGCAGTTACGCCGGGGCCACTGCCCCAAATGAAAAACTGTTTTTT.

This chain links TRBV27 with TRBJ2-7; 9 bases match TRBD1. Trimming removed 4 bases from V and 4 bases from J; junction bases left unmatched: 8. The CDR3 has 15 residues. CDR1 is MNHEY, CDR2 SMNVEV, per germline (reference sequence). CDR3: CASSYLPGQGYEQYF. In DNA, the CDR3 is TGTGCCAGCAGTTACCTTCCGGGACAGGGTTACGAGCAGTACTTC.

There are a few counts of this clonotype. The chain uses TRBV6-1 and TRBJ2-7; D may match TRBD1 or TRBD2 (7 bases each). There are 14 residues in the CDR3. Deletions cut 6 bases from V and 6 bases from J, with 18 bases between. From germline, CDR1 is MNHNS and CDR2 SASEGT. Here the CDR3 reads CASSSRGGLSEQYF. The DNA of the CDR3 is TGTGCCAGCAGCAGCAGGGGGGGTTTGTCCGAGCAGTACTTC.

This clonotype was seen only a few times. The chain has TRBV29-1 and TRBJ2-2; D assignment may be TRBD1 or TRBD2 (6 bases each). The CDR3 length is 12 residues. Germline-derived CDR1 and CDR2 are SQVTM and ANQGSEA. V was pared by 2 bases and J by 8 bases, with 9 bases between. This CDR3 reads CSVERGGGELFF. CDR3 DNA: TGCAGCGTTGAAAGAGGGGGGGGGGAGCTGTTTTTT.

This clonotype has a handful of counts. The V gene is TRBV5-4, the J gene TRBJ2-1; D unresolved. The CDR3 sequence is 13 residues long. V was clipped by 0 bases and J by 5 bases, with 6 bases between them. Germline-derived CDR1 and CDR2 are SGHNT and YYREEE (reference sequence). In DNA form, the CDR3 reads TGTGCCAGCAGCTTGGTAGGGAACAATGAGCAGTTCTTC. Encoded protein: CASSLVGNNEQFF. The full variable domain, its missing parts supplied by reference TRBV5-4 and TRBJ2-1, is ETGVTQSPTHLIKTRGQQVTLRCSSQSGHNTVSWYQQALGQGPQFIFQYYREEENGRGNFPPRFSGLQFPNYSSELNVNALELDDSALYLCASSLVGNNEQFFGPGTRLTVL.

This clonotype has more than one count but fewer than ten. The junction shows a germline mismatch at one end, possibly a read error. The V and J genes are TRBV24-1 and TRBJ2-7, with 7 nucleotides matching TRBD1. From germline, CDR1 is KGHDR and CDR2 SFDVKD. This CDR3 comprises 10 residues. CDR3 DNA: TGTGCCACCCCAGACAGGGTGAGAAACTTC. It encodes CATPDRVRNF.

The rearrangement joins TRBV19 to TRBJ1-2; 9 nucleotides line up with TRBD1. The junction had 16 bases not matched to a gene; V was cut back by 6 bases and J by 8 bases. This CDR3 is built from 16 residues. Germline lookup yields CDR1 LNHDA and CDR2 SQIVND (reference sequence). The DNA of the CDR3 is TGTGCCAGTAGCGTACCGGGACAGGGTTTTGTGGGAGGCTACACCTTC. Translating gives CASSVPGQGFVGGYTF.

This clonotype was found many times. The rearrangement joins TRBV7-3 to TRBJ1-1; possibly TRBD1 for D (5 bases). Per the germline V gene, CDR1 is SGHTA and CDR2 is FQGTGA. The CDR3 is made up of 14 amino acids. Trimming took off 2 bases at V and 1 base at J, with 8 bases between the two ends. CDR3 sequence (DNA): TGTGCCAGCAGCTTAGAGGGGACGAACACTGAAGCTTTCTTT. Encoded protein: CASSLEGTNTEAFF.

This clonotype was observed many times. The chain joins TRBV10-3 to TRBJ1-5, with 8 bases identical to TRBD1. Losses at the gene ends were 4 bases for V and 7 bases for J; bases not matched to a gene: 3. Germline V gives CDR1 ENHRY, CDR2 SYGVKD. The CDR3 sequence is 13 residues long. As DNA, the CDR3 is TGTGCCATCAGTGTCGGACAGGGCCAGCCCCAGCATTTT. As protein: CAISVGQGQPQHF.

This chain uses TRBV3-1 with TRBJ1-1, with D unclear. Trimming cost V 0 bases and J 1 base, with 6 bases left between them. The length of the CDR3 is 14 residues. Per the germline V gene, CDR1 is LGHDT and CDR2 is YNNKEL (reference sequence). The CDR3 bases are TGTGCCAGCAGCCAAGATGGGCGGAACACTGAAGCTTTCTTT. It codes for CASSQDGRNTEAFF.

This clonotype was picked up many times. The J gene is TRBJ2-1, the V gene TRBV19, with 7 bases lining up with TRBD1. Per the germline V gene, CDR1 is LNHDA and CDR2 is SQIVND (reference sequence). The CDR3 has 16 residues. The trim removed 5 bases at V and 6 bases at J, leaving 13 bases unmatched. The CDR3 protein is CASSYGDRDKFNEQFF. The CDR3 DNA reads as TGTGCCAGTAGTTACGGTGACAGGGATAAATTCAATGAGCAGTTCTTC.

This clonotype appeared many times. The rearrangement links TRBV7-9 to TRBJ2-7; 9 bases fit TRBD1. The V segment lost 1 base and the J segment 4 bases; nucleotides outside the gene matches: 8. This CDR3 is 16 amino acids long. Germline values: CDR1 SEHNR, CDR2 FQNEAQ (reference sequence). CDR3 in amino acids: CASSLDFGTGPYEQYF. As DNA, the CDR3 is TGTGCCAGCAGCTTAGACTTCGGGACAGGGCCATACGAGCAGTACTTC.

Only a few counts were recorded for this clonotype. This sequence joins TRBV9 and TRBJ2-3; 7 positions match TRBD1. The CDR3 contains 16 residues. Germline V CDR1 and CDR2: SGDLS, YYNGEE. Losses at the gene ends were 4 bases for V and 2 bases for J; bases not matched to a gene: 10. CDR3 bases: TGTGCCAGCAGCCCGTTCGGGACAGAGTACACAGATACGCAGTATTTT. Its translation: CASSPFGTEYTDTQYF.

This clonotype was seen only a few times. The chain uses TRBV19 and TRBJ2-7; the D gene could be TRBD1 or TRBD2 (7 bases each). In germline, CDR1 is LNHDA, CDR2 SQIVND (reference sequence). V shed 10 bases and J shed 0 bases, with 16 bases lying between them. The CDR3 runs to 14 residues. CDR3 DNA sequence: TGTGCCACCAGGGGGGGCGGAGGCTCCTACGAGCAGTACTTC. Translated, it gives CATRGGGGSYEQYF.

This clonotype was detected only a few times. V usage is TRBV24-1 and J usage is TRBJ2-3; the match to TRBD2 covers 14 bases. Germline V gene sequence: CDR1 KGHDR, CDR2 SFDVKD. The V segment lost 7 bases and the J segment 9 bases; nucleotides outside the gene matches: 2. The CDR3 totals 13 residues. CDR3 sequence: CATRGTSGRTQYF. DNA for the CDR3: TGTGCCACCAGAGGGACTAGCGGGAGAACGCAGTATTTT.

This clonotype turned up a few times. This chain links TRBV19 with TRBJ1-2; D gene ambiguous. The V and J ends lost 0 bases and 7 bases respectively, with 15 bases between them. Germline loops: CDR1 LNHDA, CDR2 SQIVND (reference sequence). The CDR3 consists of 15 residues. The CDR3 coding sequence is TGTGCCAGTAGTATAGATCGTGGTGCTCCAGGTGGCTACACCTTC. Encoded protein: CASSIDRGAPGGYTF. Using reference TRBV19 and TRBJ1-2 for the parts outside the CDR3, the full variable domain is DGGITQSPKYLFRKEGQNVTLSCEQNLNHDAMYWYRQDPGQGLRLIYYSQIVNDFQKGDIAEGYSVSREKKESFPLTVTSAQKNPTAFYLCASSIDRGAPGGYTFGSGTRLTVV.

This clonotype was counted ten times or more. The rearrangement links TRBV3-1 to TRBJ1-2, with TRBD1 as a possible D gene (5 bases). The CDR3 totals 14 residues. Germline CDR1 reads LGHDT; CDR2 reads YNNKEL (reference sequence). The V end lost 0 bases, the J end lost 9 bases, and 14 bases lay between the germline ends. CDR3 residues: CASSQEGNTGRYTF. The CDR3 DNA sequence: TGTGCCAGCAGCCAAGAAGGAAACACAGGCCGCTACACCTTC.

This clonotype turned up a few times. The V gene is TRBV5-4, the J gene TRBJ1-2, with a weak D call TRBD1 (6 bases). This CDR3 is 14 amino acids long. V was clipped by 5 bases and J by 4 bases, with 15 bases between them. Germline V gene lookup returns CDR1 SGHNT and CDR2 YYREEE (reference sequence). The CDR3 loop is CASSRDTSGYGYTF. The DNA of the CDR3 is TGTGCCAGCAGTAGGGACACTAGCGGCTATGGCTACACCTTC.